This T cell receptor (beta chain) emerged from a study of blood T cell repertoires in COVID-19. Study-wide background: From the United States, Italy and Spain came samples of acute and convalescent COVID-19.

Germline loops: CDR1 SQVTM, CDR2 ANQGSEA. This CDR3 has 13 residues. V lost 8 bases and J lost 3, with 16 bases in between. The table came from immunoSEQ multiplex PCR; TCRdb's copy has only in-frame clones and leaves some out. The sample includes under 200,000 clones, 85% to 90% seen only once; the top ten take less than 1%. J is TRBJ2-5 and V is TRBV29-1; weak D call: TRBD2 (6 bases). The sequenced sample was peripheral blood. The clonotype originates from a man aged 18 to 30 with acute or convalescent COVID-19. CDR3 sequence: CSFRDLAEETQYF. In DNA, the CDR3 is TGCAGCTTTAGGGACTTAGCGGAAGAGACCCAGTACTTC.